The present TCR beta chain was sequenced within a study of metastatic and nonmetastatic thyroid tumors. Study summary: Thyroid patients, malignant and benign, had repertoires compared across blood and tumor or nodule tissue. Study-level results: It was reportedly found that TCR beta diversity was significantly higher in malignant thyroid tumors than in benign nodules, a difference seen in both blood and tumor samples.

Study processing details: Researchers built a distant-metastasis classifier for papillary thyroid cancer that drew on CDR3 differences across clinicopathological groups. With MiXCR, TCRdb reprocessed the PCR reads. These V and J calls rely on TCRdb rather than the paper's analysis. The data contain around 46,000 clones, around 20% of them singletons. No patient had received any treatment before thyroid surgery. Germline V CDR1 and CDR2: MNHNS, SASEGT. The CDR3 length is 15 residues. Many counts were recorded for this clone. Its antigen is not identified. This sequence may be a read error, since a much larger clone differs from it by one base. Other DNA sequences in this specimen translate into the identical CDR3.

This TCR was sampled from a male donor with papillary thyroid cancer or a benign thyroid nodule (not recorded which). Some clones in this sample may be carry-over from other donors' samples. The V call is TRBV6-1, the J call TRBJ1-5, with D possibly TRBD1 on 5 matching bases. The sample was blood. CDR3 sequence (DNA): TGTGCCACTGCCCGGGCCTCTCGGGGCAATCAGCCCAAGCATTTT. This encodes CATARASRGNQPKHF.